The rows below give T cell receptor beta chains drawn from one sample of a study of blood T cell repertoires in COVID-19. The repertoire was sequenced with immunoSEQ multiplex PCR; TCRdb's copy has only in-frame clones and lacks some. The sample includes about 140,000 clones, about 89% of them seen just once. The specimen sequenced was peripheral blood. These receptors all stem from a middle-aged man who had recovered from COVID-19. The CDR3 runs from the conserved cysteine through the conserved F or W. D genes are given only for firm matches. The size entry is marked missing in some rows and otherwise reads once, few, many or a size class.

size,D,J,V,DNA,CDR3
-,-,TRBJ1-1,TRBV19,TGTGCCAGTAGTATACCGGGGGGCCGCTTCACTGAAGCTTTCTTT,CASSIPGGRFTEAFF
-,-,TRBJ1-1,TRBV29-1,TGCAGCGTTCAACAGGTATTAGAGACTGAAGCTTTCTTT,CSVQQVLETEAFF
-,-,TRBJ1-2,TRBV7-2,TGTGCCAGCAGCGCCCAGCAGGGGACCTATGGCTACACCTTC,CASSAQQGTYGYTF
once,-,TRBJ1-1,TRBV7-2,TGTGCCAGCAGCACCGGACCAGGGACTGAAGCTTTCTTT,CASSTGPGTEAFF
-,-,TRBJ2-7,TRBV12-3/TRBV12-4,TGTGCCAGCAGATCGGACATCTCCTACGAGCAGTACTTC,CASRSDISYEQYF
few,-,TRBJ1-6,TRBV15,TGTGCCACCAGCAGAGCACAGAATTCACCCCTCCACTTT,CATSRAQNSPLHF
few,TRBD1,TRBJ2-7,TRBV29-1,TGCAGCGTTGTAGGGACAGGGGGAGACGAGCAGTACTTC,CSVVGTGGDEQYF
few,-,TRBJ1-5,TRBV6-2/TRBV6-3,TGTGCCAGCAGTTACTCGTGGGGAGTATACCAGCCCCAGCATTTT,CASSYSWGVYQPQHF
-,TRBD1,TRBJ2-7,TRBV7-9,TGTGCCAGCAGCTTAATGGGGGACAGGGGCTACGACGAGCAGTACTTC,CASSLMGDRGYDEQYF
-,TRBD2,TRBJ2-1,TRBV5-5,TGTGCCAGCAGCTTGGGGGCGGGGGGCCGCCACAATGAGCAGTTCTTC,CASSLGAGGRHNEQFF
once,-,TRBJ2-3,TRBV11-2,TGTGCCAGCAGCCCCGGACTTTTCACAGATACGCAGTATTTT,CASSPGLFTDTQYF
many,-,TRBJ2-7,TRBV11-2,TGTGCCAGCAGCACTTATATTGGGAGCTCCTACGAGCAGTACTTC,CASSTYIGSSYEQYF
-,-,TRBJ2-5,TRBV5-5,TGTGCCAGCAGCTTGGCCGGGGGGCGGGAGACCCAGTACTTC,CASSLAGGRETQYF
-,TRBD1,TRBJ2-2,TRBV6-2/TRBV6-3,TGTGCCAGCAGTTGGGGGACAGGGGAGAACACCGGGGAGCTGTTTTTT,CASSWGTGENTGELFF
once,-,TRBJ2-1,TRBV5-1,TGCGCCAGCAGCTCCCAACGAGCGGGTAGCTCCTACAATGAGCAGTTCTTC,CASSSQRAGSSYNEQFF
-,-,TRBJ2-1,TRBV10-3,TGTGCCATCAGTGACCGGGCGGGGACAGAGGGTGAGCAGTTCTTC,CAISDRAGTEGEQFF
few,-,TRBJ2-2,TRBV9,TGTGCCAGCAGCCCCCGGGGGAACCTGAACACCGGGGAGCTGTTTTTT,CASSPRGNLNTGELFF
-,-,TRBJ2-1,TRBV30,TGTGCCTGGAGTGTAAATGGTGGGACATACAATGAGCAGTTCTTC,CAWSVNGGTYNEQFF
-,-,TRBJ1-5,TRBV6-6,TGTGCCAGCAGTCGACTCAGGGGAGAGAGTGATCAGCCCCAGCATTTT,CASSRLRGESDQPQHF
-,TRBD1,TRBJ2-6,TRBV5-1,TGCGCCAGCTCCCCGGGACAGTCAAGCTCTGGGGCCAACGTCCTGACTTTC,CASSPGQSSSGANVLTF
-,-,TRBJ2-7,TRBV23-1,TGCGCCAGCAGTCAACACTACGAGCAGTACTTC,CASSQHYEQYF
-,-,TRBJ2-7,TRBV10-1,TGCGCCAGCAGTGGAAGACAGAACTTTTGGCAGTACTTC,CASSGRQNFWQYF
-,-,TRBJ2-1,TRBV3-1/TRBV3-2,TGTGCCAGCAGCCCTGCTTCTAGGGGCTCCTACAATGAGCAGTTCTTC,CASSPASRGSYNEQFF
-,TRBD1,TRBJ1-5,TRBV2,TGTGCCAGCAAGGAACCGACAGGGGGCCAGCCCCAGCATTTT,CASKEPTGGQPQHF
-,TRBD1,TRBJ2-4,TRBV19,TGTGCCAGTAGTGAGGGTGACAGGGCCTTAAACATTCAGTACTTC,CASSEGDRALNIQYF
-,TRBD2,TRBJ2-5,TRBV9,TGTGCCAGCAACGAAGGACTAGCTCGGGAGACCCAGTACTTC,CASNEGLARETQYF
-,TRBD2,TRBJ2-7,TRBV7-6,TGTGCCAGCAGCTTAGAGCCTAGCGGGGGATCCTACGAGCAGTACTTC,CASSLEPSGGSYEQYF
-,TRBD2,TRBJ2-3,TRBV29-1,TGCAGCGGACGGACTAGCGAAACAGATACGCAGTATTTT,CSGRTSETDTQYF
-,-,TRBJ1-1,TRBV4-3,TGCGCCAGCAGCCAAGAAGCCCTTCGGAACACTGAAGCTTTCTTT,CASSQEALRNTEAFF
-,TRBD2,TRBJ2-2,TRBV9,TGTGCCAGCAGCGTAAGAGCGGGGGCGAACACCGGGGAGCTGTTTTTT,CASSVRAGANTGELFF
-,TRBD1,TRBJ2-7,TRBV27,TGTGCCAGCAGTTTGCACTCTCCGGGACAGGGTTTGTACGAGCAGTACTTC,CASSLHSPGQGLYEQYF
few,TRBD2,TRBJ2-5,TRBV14,TGTGCCAGCAGCCAACCTAGCGGGTTCCAAGAGACCCAGTACTTC,CASSQPSGFQETQYF
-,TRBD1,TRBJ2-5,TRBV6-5,TGTGCCAGCAGTTACTCAGGACAGGGGGACCAAGAGACCCAGTACTTC,CASSYSGQGDQETQYF
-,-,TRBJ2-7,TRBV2,TGTGCCAGCAGAGATGGGGCTTACTACGAGCAGTACTTC,CASRDGAYYEQYF
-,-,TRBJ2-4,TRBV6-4,TGTGCCAGCAGTGCCTCGACAGGACCTGATCAGAGAATAGCCAAAAACATTCAGTACTTC,CASSASTGPDQRIAKNIQYF
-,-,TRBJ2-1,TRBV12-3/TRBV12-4,TGTGCCAGCAGTCCGACTAGGTACAATGAGCAGTTCTTC,CASSPTRYNEQFF
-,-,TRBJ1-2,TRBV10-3,TGTGCCATCAGTGACTCAGGTCTTGGCTACACCTTC,CAISDSGLGYTF
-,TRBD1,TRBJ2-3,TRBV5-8,TGTGCCAGCAGCACAAGGCGGTCAGGGGGCGGTGTAACAGATACGCAGTATTTT,CASSTRRSGGGVTDTQYF
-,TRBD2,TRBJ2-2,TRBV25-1,TGTGCCAGCAGGCTTAGCGGGGGAGAATCCGGGGAGCTGTTTTTT,CASRLSGGESGELFF
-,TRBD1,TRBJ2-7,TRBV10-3,TGTGCCATCAGTGGCCCGGGACAGGGCTCCTACGAGCAGTACTTC,CAISGPGQGSYEQYF
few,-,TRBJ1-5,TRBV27,TGTGCCAGCAGTTTCCAGGGTGTTGGCAATCAGCCCCAGCATTTT,CASSFQGVGNQPQHF
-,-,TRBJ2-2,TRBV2,TGTGCCAGCAGTGAATATACAGGGGAGGTCACCGGGGAGCTGTTTTTT,CASSEYTGEVTGELFF
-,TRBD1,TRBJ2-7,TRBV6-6,TGTGCCAGCAGTCCCCGAGGGGGACAGGGGGCCACCTACGAGCAGTACTTC,CASSPRGGQGATYEQYF
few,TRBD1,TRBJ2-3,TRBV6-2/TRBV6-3,TGTGCCAGCAGTTCTAGCCCAGGGGGAGGCACAGATACGCAGTATTTT,CASSSSPGGGTDTQYF
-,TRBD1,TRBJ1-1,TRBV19,TGTGCCAGTAGTAACCAGGGGGCGCGTGCTGAAGCTTTCTTT,CASSNQGARAEAFF
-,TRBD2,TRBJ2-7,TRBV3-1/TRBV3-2,TGTGCCAGCAGCCAAGATATAGCGGGGGCCGCCTACGAGCAGTACTTC,CASSQDIAGAAYEQYF
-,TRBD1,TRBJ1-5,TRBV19,TGTGCCAGTACTACAGGGGGAAGGCAGCCCCAGCATTTT,CASTTGGRQPQHF
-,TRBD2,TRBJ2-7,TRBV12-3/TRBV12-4,TGTGCCAGCAGTGCGGGAGGTGAATACGAGCAGTACTTC,CASSAGGEYEQYF
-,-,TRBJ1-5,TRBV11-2,TGTGCCAGCAGCTTAGGGCGGGATCAGCCCCAGCATTTT,CASSLGRDQPQHF
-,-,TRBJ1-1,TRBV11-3,TGTGCCAGCAGCTTCCCGCCCGGGACAGAAGCTTTCTTT,CASSFPPGTEAFF
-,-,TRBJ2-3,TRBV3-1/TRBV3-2,TGTGCCAGCAGCCAAGGATTAAGAGGCGCGCAGTATTTT,CASSQGLRGAQYF
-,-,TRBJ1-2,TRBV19,TGTGCCAGTAGTATTAAATGGGAGTTGGCCACCCTGAAAGCTAACTATGGCTACACCTTC,CASSIKWELATLKANYGYTF
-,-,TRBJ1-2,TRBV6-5,TGTGCCAGCAGGCCGACAGCTAACTATGGCTACACCTTC,CASRPTANYGYTF
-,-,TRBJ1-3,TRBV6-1,TGTGCCAGCAGTGAAATGGAGGGCCTCTCTGGAAACACCATATATTTT,CASSEMEGLSGNTIYF
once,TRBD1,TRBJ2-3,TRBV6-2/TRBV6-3,TGTGCCAGCAGTGTATTGCTGGGACAGCTCGTAGATACGCAGTATTTT,CASSVLLGQLVDTQYF
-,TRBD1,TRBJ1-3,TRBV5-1,TGCGCCAGCAGCCTGGGACAGGGCAGAAACACCATATATTTT,CASSLGQGRNTIYF
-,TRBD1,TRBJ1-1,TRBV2,TGTGCCAGCAGTGAGGGACAGGGGGCGGGGACTGAAGCTTTCTTT,CASSEGQGAGTEAFF
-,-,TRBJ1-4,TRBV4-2,TGTGCCAGCAGCCAAGGGCAGGGATCTGAAAAACTGTTTTTT,CASSQGQGSEKLFF
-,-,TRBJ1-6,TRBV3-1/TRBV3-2,TGTGCCAGCAGCCAGGGAGGCTACGGTTCACCCCTCCACTTT,CASSQGGYGSPLHF
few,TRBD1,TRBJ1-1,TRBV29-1,TGCAGCGCTGGACAGGGGGTCGGGATGAACACTGAAGCTTTCTTT,CSAGQGVGMNTEAFF